These 24 T cell receptor beta chains were sequenced from one sample in a study of blood T cell repertoires in COVID-19. Libraries were prepared by immunoSEQ multiplex PCR; TCRdb keeps only in-frame clonotypes and omits some of them. This sample has about 260,000 clones; about 88% occur once, and the top ten carry about 4%. Sequenced material: PBMCs or T cells enriched from blood (not recorded which). These TCRs come from a young man with acute COVID-19.

The V call is TRBV27, the J call TRBJ2-5, with 10 bases lining up with TRBD2. Germline V gene sequence: CDR1 MNHEY, CDR2 SMNVEV (reference sequence). V shed 6 bases, J shed 4 bases, and the junction held 2 bases outside the gene matches. The CDR3 runs to 13 residues. CDR3 nucleotide sequence: TGTGCCAGCAGCTGGACTAGCGGAGAGACCCAGTACTTC. It specifies CASSWTSGETQYF.

To note about this clone: The junction and the germline gene differ at one end; a read error may be behind it. J is TRBJ2-2 and V is TRBV5-1; TRBD1 matches 8 bases. The CDR3 length is 15 residues. Germline V gene data show CDR1 as SGHRS and CDR2 as YFSETQ. The chain's CDR3 is CASSLDRANTGELFF. The CDR3 DNA is TGCGCCAGCAGTTTGGACAGGGCGAACACCGGGGAGCTGTTTTTT.

The chain is built from TRBV27 and TRBJ1-1; D not certain. In germline, CDR1 is MNHEY, CDR2 SMNVEV (reference sequence). The CDR3 loop spans 15 amino acids. Trimming took off 0 bases at V and 1 base at J, with 9 bases between the two ends. CDR3 bases: TGTGCCAGCAGTTTATCATCTAGCGGGAACACTGAAGCTTTCTTT. Protein product: CASSLSSSGNTEAFF.

The chain recombines TRBV5-1 with TRBJ1-1; 8 bases map to TRBD1. With V trimmed by 6 bases and J by 3 bases, 10 bases remained unmatched. The CDR3 spans 15 residues. CDR1 and CDR2 (germline): SGHRS, YFSETQ. CDR3 sequence reads: CASKPRDRGDTEAFF. The CDR3 DNA is TGCGCCAGCAAACCTCGAGACAGGGGAGACACTGAAGCTTTCTTT.

The J gene is TRBJ2-3, the V gene TRBV7-2; no definite D call. CDR1 SGHTA and CDR2 FQGNSA come from the germline V gene. Trimming took off 1 base at V and 4 bases at J, with 12 bases between the two ends. The CDR3 runs 15 residues. The CDR3 DNA is TGTGCCAGCAGCTTAGGTGGTAGAAGTGCAGATACGCAGTATTTT. This translates into CASSLGGRSADTQYF.

This clone was found once. The CDR3 DNA reads as TGTGCCAGCAGCAAAGAATTAGGGGGACAGACTCTTCGGGAGCAGTTCTTC. Translated, it gives CASSKELGGQTLREQFF. The chain uses TRBV21-1 and TRBJ2-1; TRBD1, the table's D call, was not compared with the DNA. TRBV21-1 is an annotated pseudogene. CDR3 length equals 17 residues.

This clone was detected once. This sequence joins TRBV4-3 and TRBJ2-3; 8 bases align to TRBD2. This CDR3 is built from 17 residues. V lost 0 bases, J lost 4 bases, and 9 bases stayed unmatched. Germline CDR1 and CDR2: LGHNA and YSLEER. The CDR3 spells CASSQEGAGVGPDTQYF. In DNA form, the CDR3 reads TGCGCCAGCAGCCAAGAAGGAGCGGGAGTAGGGCCAGATACGCAGTATTTT.

The genes are TRBV19 and TRBJ1-6, with 9 bases aligning to TRBD1. V lost 5 bases and J lost 9; bases outside the gene matches: 8. From germline, CDR1 is LNHDA and CDR2 SQIVND (reference sequence). This CDR3 region has 15 residues. CDR3 sequence reads: CASSEGQGIFSPLHF. As DNA, the CDR3 is TGTGCCAGTAGTGAGGGACAGGGAATTTTTTCACCCCTCCACTTT. The variable domain in full, completed from reference TRBV19 and TRBJ1-6, reads DGGITQSPKYLFRKEGQNVTLSCEQNLNHDAMYWYRQDPGQGLRLIYYSQIVNDFQKGDIAEGYSVSREKKESFPLTVTSAQKNPTAFYLCASSEGQGIFSPLHFGNGTRLTVT.

This chain connects TRBV15 to TRBJ1-2; tentatively, D is TRBD1 (5 bases). Trimming cost V 0 bases and J 8 bases, with 19 bases left between them. The CDR3 consists of 16 residues. Germline V gene data show CDR1 as LNHNV and CDR2 as YYDKDF (reference sequence). The CDR3 nucleotides read TGTGCCACCAGCAGAGATCGGGGGAGGAGGGAGGAGGGCTACACCTTC. Translating it yields CATSRDRGRREEGYTF.

The chain recombines TRBV11-2 with TRBJ2-5, with 7 bases matching TRBD2. This CDR3 is 10 amino acids long. Germline CDR1 is SGHAT and CDR2 is FQNNGV. Trimming cost V 10 bases and J 7 bases; bases outside gene matches: 3. The CDR3 DNA follows: TGTGCCACTGGGGGGGGGACCCAGTACTTC. Its translation: CATGGGTQYF.

In nucleotides, the CDR3 is TGTGCCAGCAGTGAAGGACAGGGGAATCAGCCCCAGCATTTT. Amino acids: CASSEGQGNQPQHF. The gene calls are TRBV6-1 and TRBJ1-5; 8 bases match TRBD1. The germline V gene has CDR1 MNHNS and CDR2 SASEGT. Germline trimming cut 1 base from V and 4 bases from J; bases unmatched to any gene: 0. CDR3 length: 14 residues.

The rearrangement joins TRBV7-2 to TRBJ2-1; 8 bases are a match to TRBD1. The CDR3 loop spans 14 amino acids. The germline V gene has CDR1 SGHTA and CDR2 FQGNSA. V lost 3 bases, J lost 8 bases, and 6 bases stayed unmatched. CDR3 DNA: TGTGCCAGCAGCTTCTCCCGACAGGGGCATGAGCAGTTCTTC. Its protein is CASSFSRQGHEQFF. The full variable domain, in which reference TRBV7-2 and TRBJ2-1 provide the parts outside the CDR3, is GAGVSQSPSNKVTEKGKDVELRCDPISGHTALYWYRQSLGQGLEFLIYFQGNSAPDKSGLPSDRFSAERTGGSVSTLTIQRTQQEDSAVYLCASSFSRQGHEQFFGPGTRLTVL.

The chain links TRBV7-2 to TRBJ1-5; TRBD1 agrees at 8 bases. There are 16 residues in the CDR3. Germline CDR1 SGHTA, CDR2 FQGNSA. V gave up 3 bases and J gave up 2 bases; unmatched junction bases: 6. CDR3 nucleotides: TGTGCCAGCAGCTTCACCGGGACAGGCGGCAATCAGCCCCAGCATTTT. Its translation is CASSFTGTGGNQPQHF.

The chain employs TRBV6-4 and TRBJ1-4, with 8 bases identical to TRBD1. Per the germline V gene, CDR1 is MRHNA and CDR2 is SNTAGT. V shed 4 bases, J shed 8 bases, and the junction held 3 bases outside the gene matches. CDR3 length equals 13 residues. The CDR3 DNA reads TGTGCCAGCAGTGGGGACAGGTGGGAAAAACTGTTTTTT. It translates to CASSGDRWEKLFF.

This clone was counted a few times. J is TRBJ1-5 and V is TRBV29-1; D possibly corresponds to TRBD1 (6 bases). This CDR3 has 13 residues. V was shortened by 4 bases and J by 2 bases, with 9 bases between the two germline ends. CDR1 and CDR2 (germline): SQVTM, ANQGSEA. CDR3 amino acids: CSVGNRGNQPQHF. CDR3 in DNA: TGCAGCGTTGGGAACAGGGGCAATCAGCCCCAGCATTTT.

The chain carries TRBV19 and TRBJ1-3; 8 positions agree with TRBD1. The J segment lost 2 bases and the V segment lost 8 bases, leaving 8 bases of the junction unmatched. There are 15 residues in the CDR3. Germline CDR1 reads LNHDA; CDR2 reads SQIVND (reference sequence). CDR3 in amino acids: CASSYLQGAGNTIYF. The CDR3 region has the DNA TGTGCCAGTTCTTATCTACAGGGGGCTGGAAACACCATATATTTT.

A word on this clone: The same CDR3 is also encoded by other DNA sequences in this sample. The chain is built from TRBV27 and TRBJ1-1, with D perhaps matching TRBD1 (5 bases). CDR1 is MNHEY, CDR2 SMNVEV, per germline (reference sequence). V was cut by 5 bases and J by 5 bases, with 6 bases left in between. This CDR3 is 11 amino acids long. The CDR3 DNA reads as TGTGCCAGCAGTCGGGGGACTGAAGCTTTCTTT. Its protein product is CASSRGTEAFF.

This chain uses TRBV30 with TRBJ1-1, with 8 bases matching TRBD1. The CDR3 totals 17 residues. CDR1 is GTSNPN, CDR2 SVGIG, per germline (reference sequence). The V and J ends lost 4 bases and 4 bases, in that order; junction bases with no gene match: 17. The CDR3 region has the DNA TGTGCCTGGAATCCGACCTTGGGCAGGGGGCCGTCCACTGAAGCTTTCTTT. It codes for CAWNPTLGRGPSTEAFF.

The V call is TRBV19, the J call TRBJ2-1; 7 nucleotides agree with TRBD2. Trimming took 3 bases from V and 3 from J; bases not matched to a gene: 2. This CDR3 region has 14 residues. Germline lookup yields CDR1 LNHDA and CDR2 SQIVND (reference sequence). CDR3 nucleotides: TGTGCCAGTAGTATCCCGGGAGGCTACAATGAGCAGTTCTTC. It is translated as CASSIPGGYNEQFF.

This clone occurred once. No conserved phenylalanine or tryptophan is present at the end of the CDR3, so a read error is the likely explanation. The DNA is omitted, as the CDR3 cannot be located on it reliably, and the CDR3 follows TCRdb's listing. The V call is TRBV19, the J call TRBJ2-7; the table's D gene call, TRBD1, was not cross checked with the DNA. The CDR3 is made up of 11 amino acids, end residues included. Germline V lookup: CDR1 LNHDA, CDR2 SQIVND (reference sequence). The CDR3 here is CASSIRVGYVD.

Details on this clone: Its ends do not fully match the called genes, so a read error is possible. The rearrangement uses TRBV9 and TRBJ2-3; TRBD1 aligns across 8 bases. Looked up from germline, CDR1 is SGDLS and CDR2 is YYNGEE. The CDR3 is 16 amino acids. The CDR3 DNA reads as TGTGCCAGTAGCGTAGGGACAGGAGTCTATACAGATACGCAGTATTTT. Translating gives CASSVGTGVYTDTQYF.

This sequence joins TRBV27 and TRBJ2-7; 9 positions agree with TRBD1. The CDR3 is 14 residues long. V gave up 5 bases and J gave up 5 bases; unmatched junction bases: 7. CDR1 and CDR2 (germline): MNHEY, SMNVEV (reference sequence). The CDR3 DNA is TGTGCCAGCAGTCGGACAGGGGCGGCGAACGAGCAGTACGTC. It yields the protein CASSRTGAANEQYV.

This chain joins TRBV19 and TRBJ1-4; the D gene is possibly TRBD1 (6 bases). The CDR3 runs 12 residues. Trimming pared 3 bases from V and 16 bases from J, leaving 15 bases between. Germline assignment: CDR1 LNHDA and CDR2 SQIVND (reference sequence). The CDR3: CASSIGTGSAFF. The CDR3 nucleotides are TGTGCCAGTAGTATCGGAACAGGGTCTGCGTTTTTT.

The chain joins TRBV3-1 (or the pseudogene TRBV3-2) to TRBJ1-1; D is uncertain. The ends were cut back, 4 bases at V and 5 bases at J, with 8 bases in the middle. The CDR3 spans 12 residues. The germline V gene has CDR1 LGHDT and CDR2 YNNKEL (reference sequence). This CDR3 is CASSRTGTEAFF. In nucleotides, the CDR3 is TGTGCCAGCAGCCGGACGGGAACTGAAGCTTTCTTT.